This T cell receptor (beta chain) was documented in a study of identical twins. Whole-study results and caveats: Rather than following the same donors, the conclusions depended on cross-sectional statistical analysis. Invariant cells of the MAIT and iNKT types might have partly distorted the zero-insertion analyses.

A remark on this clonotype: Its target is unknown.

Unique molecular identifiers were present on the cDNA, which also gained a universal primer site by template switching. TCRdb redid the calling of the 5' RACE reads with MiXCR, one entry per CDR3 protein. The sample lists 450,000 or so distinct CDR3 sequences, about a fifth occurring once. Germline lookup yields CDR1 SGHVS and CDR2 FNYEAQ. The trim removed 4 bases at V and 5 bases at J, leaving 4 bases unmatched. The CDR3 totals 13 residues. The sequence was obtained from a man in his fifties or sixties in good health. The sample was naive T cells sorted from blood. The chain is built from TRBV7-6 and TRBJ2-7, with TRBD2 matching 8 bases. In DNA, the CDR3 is TGTGCCAGCAGCTACGTAGCGGGGAACGAGCAGTACTTC. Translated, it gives CASSYVAGNEQYF. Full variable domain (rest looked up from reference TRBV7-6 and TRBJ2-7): GAGVSQSPRYKVTKRGQDVALRCDPISGHVSLYWYRQALGQGPEFLTYFNYEAQQDKSGLPNDRFSAERPEGSISTLTIQRTEQRDSAMYRCASSYVAGNEQYFGPGTRLTVT.